This T cell receptor beta chain was documented in a study of cytomegalovirus exposure and HLA in healthy donors (dated by TCRdb to the late 2010s). In the study overall: An earlier analysis of approximately 600 of the donors reported 250 to 350 Gb of sequence data and 117 million unique TCR beta sequences from about 180 million T cells. Among approximately 370 genotyped donors of the cohort, an average of approximately 220,000 unique TCR beta nucleotide sequences was sequenced per donor, of which about 18% were non-productive. A later genetic analysis used genome-wide SNP genotypes for about 55% of the 666 donors, treating that subset as a discovery cohort. The T cell repertoires of around 730 subjects were profiled by immunosequencing and related to cytomegalovirus serostatus. Of the approximately 400 genotyped donors, roughly 80% fell in the genetic ancestry cluster associated with self-reported Caucasian donors. Roughly 300 gigabases of sequencing data and approximately 80 million unique TCR sequences were included in an early release covering about 600 HLA-typed donors. To predict cytomegalovirus infection status, the study combined high-throughput TCR immunosequencing, statistical association of individual TCRs with disease status, and machine learning. Every repertoire in the discovery cohort had been generated on one and the same sequencing platform. Typing coverage varied by locus: roughly 620-640 donors for A, B, C, DRB1 and DQB1; roughly 500 for DQA1; more than 600 for DPA1; 450 to 480 for DPB1. An earlier analysis of 587 of the donors applied high-throughput TCR beta sequencing to assess whether each TCR beta V gene segment acted as functional or pseudogenic. Rather than drawing on any new phenotypic data, the later analysis identified candidate immune exposures from TCR beta sequences and the way those sequences occurred across donors. HLA typing covered class I and class II loci at four-digit resolution. Besides the first cohort of around 700 subjects, a separate validation cohort made up of roughly 120 different subjects was used. To study patterns of TCR occurrence, a later analysis re-analyzed previously published TCR beta repertoires from 500 to 850 donors and added high-resolution HLA genotyping. Roughly five DR-DQ haplotypes were handled as single units for association and clustering, since linkage in the cohort was strong. Donor age, sex, ethnicity and CMV serostatus were collected together with the repertoire data. The study was designed to test whether signatures of past pathogen exposure could be identified by cataloging public T cell receptors.

The method was the immunoSEQ multiplex PCR assay. For the multiplex PCR, a mixture combining 60 forward primers for TCR Vbeta segments and 13 reverse primers for TCR Jbeta segments was used. The CDR3 region of rearranged TCR beta genes was amplified from genomic DNA by a multiplex PCR assay. Amplified TCR beta libraries were sequenced as 87-base-pair reads on the Illumina HiSeq System. The paper's processing steps were these. In a later analysis, tens of millions of unique TCR beta chains were counted across the approximately 670 repertoires, and approximately 11 million of these chains were shared by at least two donors. A nearest-neighbor algorithm error-corrected the raw reads and collapsed the reads into unique sequences, merging closely related sequences to remove PCR and sequencing errors. Alignment of CDR3 sequences to IMGT reference sequences was used to assign V, D and J gene segments. For a sequence to be retained, at least a six-nucleotide match to both a V gene segment and a J gene segment was required. A rearrangement counted as productive if the CDR3 had no stop codons and remained in frame with V and J, and every other rearrangement counted as non-productive. CDR3 was defined according to IMGT convention as the region running from the second conserved V-encoded cysteine to the conserved J-encoded phenylalanine. The earlier analysis of roughly 590 of the donors excluded sequences that lacked an unambiguous match to a single V gene segment. In an earlier analysis of several hundred of the donors, V segments were called functional above 56.7% productive rearrangements and were called segregating when the between-donor standard deviation exceeded 5%. A statistical classification framework was built to diagnose cytomegalovirus status from the catalog of TCR beta chain sequences. In a later analysis, V and J genes were assigned by comparing TCR nucleotide sequences against IMGT/GENE-DB human TR gene sequences. A later analysis assigned CDR3 sequences and most-parsimonious VDJ recombination scenarios with the TCRdist pipeline. In a later analysis, every TCR beta chain was defined by the combination of its CDR3 amino acid sequence and its V-gene family, and reads without a unique V-gene family were dropped. A later analysis removed several hundred highly shared, low-generation-probability nucleotide sequences to deal with suspected cross-contamination and a sequencing artifact. For each public chain, a later analysis derived a clonal expansion index from normalized ranks of inferred template counts within each repertoire. In a later analysis, generation probabilities were computed with a VDJ recombination model fitted to out-of-frame rearrangements, and the resulting probabilities were checked against IGoR. In a later analysis, hypergeometric tests were used to score TCR-TCR, TCR-HLA and TCR-CMV co-occurrence, with a repertoire-size bias correction applied to TCR pairs. A later analysis estimated false discovery rates by permuting HLA or CMV assignments 20 times. In a later analysis, co-occurring TCRs were grouped using DBSCAN, with TCRdist sequence similarity added in when clustering inside HLA-allele-positive subsets. Repertoires with fewer than 30,000 or more than 120,000 public chains, plus five repertoires with anomalous nucleotide sharing, were excluded from co-occurrence clustering. TCRdb's version of the immuneACCESS table is confined to in-frame rearrangements and falls short of the full clone set. An unresolved V gene accounts for under half of the shortfall where checked; the remainder is of unknown origin. Clone size and V and J calls were adopted from that table, with D and trimming inferred from the DNA. In all, the sample holds 130,000 or so clones, and approximately 81% of those were seen once. Of the sample, 5.5% to 8.5% is held by the ten largest clones.

Comments on this clone: Its cognate antigen has yet to be identified. Base quality data are lacking; no much larger clone is found one base away.

The cohort comprised under 700 healthy bone marrow donors. All cohort members were sampled while nominally healthy, although unrecorded immune exposures were likely present. The donor tested CMV seronegative and was one of the 352 seronegative cohort members. A peripheral blood sample was collected from each donor, and TCR beta sequencing was performed on peripheral blood mononuclear cells. The Qiagen DNeasy Blood Extraction Kit was used to extract genomic DNA from the blood cell samples. V and J lose 3 bases and 1 base, and a span of 9 bases separates them. The germline V gene (reference sequence) gives CDR1 as LNHDA and CDR2 as SQIVND. The CDR3 starts with the cysteine, ends with the phenylalanine, and has 14 residues. Only the CDR3 DNA is retained, 42 bases long and in frame from the first base. The research as a whole found: Because counts were too low, roughly 17 rarely observed V segments, including chromosome 9 orphons, were left out of the earlier analysis of 587 of the donors. It was suggested by the authors that the approach could potentially be generalized to other disease states and immunological phenotypes. Roughly uniform sequencing depth across donors was assumed in presence/absence analyses, although this assumption may not hold. Because the 87-base-pair reads could not distinguish some IMGT-functional V segments, including TRBV6-2 and TRBV6-3, those segments were excluded. In vitro tests confirmed that three of the cytomegalovirus-associated TCR beta chains recognize cytomegalovirus antigens. Correlated functional status among segregating V segments might be attributable to linkage disequilibrium, but an unknown experimental factor could not be ruled out. In a later analysis, most CMV-associated TCR beta chains were found to appear HLA-restricted, with HLA associations seemingly driven largely by CMV exposure. A cluster of highly shared sequence variants was judged likely to be a technical artifact of the sequencing pipeline. While some public TCRs were present in many individuals, most TCR sequences turned up only very rarely across donors. A total of 150 to 200 TCR beta chains were listed by the study as associated with cytomegalovirus. The classifier was reported to diagnose cytomegalovirus status with high specificity and sensitivity in both the original cohort and the validation cohort. A later analysis reported that several top co-occurrence clusters appeared linked to parvovirus B19, influenza, CMV and Epstein-Barr virus. A further reported finding was that TCR beta sequences accurately predicted the HLA-A and HLA-B alleles for most subjects in the first cohort. In a later analysis, over 15,000 TCR beta sequences were associated with specific HLA alleles at a false discovery rate of 0.05. When HLA alleles, especially DR and DQ, strongly co-occurred, attributing TCR associations to individual alleles was difficult. An earlier analysis of approximately 530 of the donors showed that most TCR beta V segments appeared in productive rearrangements either about 87% or about 30% of the time, which broadly matched IMGT annotations. In a later genetic analysis, fewer N-insertions in productive TCRs were reported among donors in an Asian-associated ancestry cluster than the roughly 640-donor mean. An association between a missense DCLRE1C variant and V-gene and J-gene trimming of TCR beta chains was found in a later genetic analysis and replicated in an independent cohort. In this cohort, only TCR beta chains were sequenced, and detectable features were limited by the absence of alpha or paired-chain data. CMV serostatus was the only immune exposure information available for the cohort. A later analysis found that HLA-associated TCR beta chains were more clonally expanded and had lower generation probabilities than equally common non-associated chains. A later analysis found that TCR association rates varied across HLA loci, with DRB1 alleles showing the most associated TCRs and HLA-C alleles the fewest. Because HLA typing was missing for some donors at each locus, association tests included only the typed subset.

This receptor was taken from a male donor in good health and CMV-seronegative. The source material was PBMCs. The V and J segments used are TRBV19 and TRBJ1-1; a tentative D call is TRBD1 (5 bases match). The sequenced DNA is TGTGCCAGTAGTATGGGGGGGGAGAACACTGAAGCTTTCTTT. This yields the protein CASSMGGENTEAFF.